This T cell receptor (beta chain) was captured in a study of Ad26.COV2.S vaccination and SARS-CoV-2 variants (dated by TCRdb to the early 2020s). About the study as a whole: Donors in the vaccine arm were drawn from COV1001, a multicentre, randomized, double-blind, placebo-controlled phase I-IIa trial testing Ad26.COV2.S in healthy adults. Investigators remained blinded to trial group allocation during experiments and outcome assessment. TCRbeta repertoire sequencing served as the tool for gauging how specific and how broad the SARS-CoV-2-reactive T cell receptors were following Ad26.COV2.S vaccination. The TCR-sequenced set comprised around 30 samples: around 20 Ad26.COV2.S vaccine recipients, 5 placebo recipients and 8 SARS-CoV-2 convalescent individuals. Trial participants were randomized into five groups of five, in which low-dose or high-dose Ad26.COV2.S was given once or twice, or placebo was given on both occasions. Ad26.COV2.S was administered intramuscularly at a dose of 5x10^10 or 1x10^11 viral particles, either as one shot or as two shots given 56 days apart. General conclusions and limits of the study: The study lacked the statistical power to compare responses across vaccine doses or regimens. Vaccine and placebo recipients had comparable non-spike TCR breadth, which fits with the vaccine containing only spike. The authors noted that the TCR breadth and depth analyses may have underestimated total T cell responses. Spike-specific TCR breadth was higher in Ad26.COV2.S recipients than in placebo recipients (P = 0.0014). After vaccination, spike-specific CD8+ and CD4+ T cell responses were reported to show substantial breadth.

Notes on this clone: Its antigen has not been determined. No per-base quality is available; no much larger clone lies one base away.

According to the study, the label for this sample's treatment or condition signals: some 20 received Ad26.COV2.S at low or high dose, single or two shots; about 5 received placebo; per-sample allocation not given. Repertoires of vaccine and placebo recipients were sequenced from samples taken on day 63 after the first injection. Cohort 1b enrolled 25 adults aged 18-55 years at a single site in Boston, USA, between 29 July and 7 August 2020. As a vaccine, Ad26.COV2.S was a replication-incompetent adenovirus type 26 vector that expressed a prefusion-stabilized SARS-CoV-2 spike protein derived from the original Wuhan strain. Its CDR3 holds 15 amino acids, cysteine through phenylalanine. CDR3 DNA is the only sequence kept; it has 45 bases, read in frame from the first base. The germline V gene sets CDR1 to ENHRY and CDR2 to SYGVKD. A distance of 15 bases separates the germline ends of V and J, which lose 3 bases and 6 bases respectively.

The immunoSEQ Assay was used to sequence TCRbeta CDR3 regions. After extraction, genomic DNA underwent amplification by bias-controlled multiplex PCR, followed by high-throughput sequencing. As for the authors' bioinformatics: To quantify the absolute abundance of every unique TCRbeta CDR3 region, sequences were collapsed and filtered. T cell fraction was estimated by normalization of TCRbeta template counts to usable DNA, with usable DNA being measured through amplification of reference genes present in all nucleated cells. Repertoire TCRs were annotated as SARS-CoV-2-specific when V gene, CDR3 amino acid sequence and J gene were exactly matched to a known reactive TCR set. The reference SARS-CoV-2 TCR set was obtained from MIRA and was filtered for enrichment in COVID-19-positive ImmuneCODE repertoires, whereby public or cross-reactive TCRs were removed. Drawing on the MIRA antigens, annotated TCRs were analysed further at the level of specific ORF or position within ORF. Depth was the summed frequency of annotated unique rearrangements, while breadth was defined as annotated unique rearrangements over total unique productive rearrangements. Two-sided Wilcoxon rank-sum tests were used to compare TCR breadth between groups. The table was pulled from immuneACCESS by TCRdb, which kept in-frame rearrangements only. Such tables lose some clones; where checked, under half of the loss comes from unresolved V genes, and the rest has no known cause. The DNA was the basis for D and trimming; V, J and clone size are from that table. In this sample the table shows around 450,000 clones, roughly nine tenths of which occur a single time. The ten most abundant clones make up roughly 2.5% of the sample.

The V gene is TRBV10-3 and the J gene is TRBJ2-1; TRBD1 is a possible D gene, resting on 6 matching bases. The sequence derives from a person between 18 and 65 years old who received the Ad26.COV2.S COVID-19 vaccine or a placebo. The source was peripheral blood, collected in a trial of Ad26.COV2.S vaccine versus placebo. Here is the DNA: TGTGCCATCAGTGAACGGGACATTCTCGGCAATGAGCAGTTCTTC. Its translation reads: CAISERDILGNEQFF.